The 17 T cell receptor beta chains below come from one sample, sequenced in a study of shared clonotypes between healthy human individuals. The data were produced by immunoSEQ multiplex PCR, yet TCRdb's version contains in-frame clones alone and is incomplete. The data show under 600,000 clones, roughly four fifths seen once. Sequenced sample: PBMCs. The receptors originated from a woman aged 40 to 50 in good health. Some clones in this sample may be carry-over from other donors' samples.

This chain links TRBV14 with TRBJ1-1; D unresolved. Trimming cost V 0 bases and J 0 bases, with 11 bases left between them. The CDR3 totals 16 residues. Germline loops: CDR1 SGHDN, CDR2 FVKESK. CDR3 amino acids: CASSQEYAVLNTEAFF. The CDR3 DNA reads as TGTGCCAGCAGCCAAGAATATGCGGTATTGAACACTGAAGCTTTCTTT.

V gene TRBV7-9 combines with J gene TRBJ2-5; tentatively, D is TRBD1 or TRBD2 (5 bases each). The J call may be wrong; the DNA end is better matched by TRBJ2-7. The CDR3 loop spans 15 amino acids. CDR1 and CDR2 (germline): SEHNR, FQNEAQ (reference sequence). The CDR3 DNA follows: TGTGCCAGCAGCTTAGTGGGGGTCCGCACCTACGAGCAGTACTTC. As protein: CASSLVGVRTYEQYF.

Only a few counts were recorded for this clone. This CDR3 is CASSQLGTSGNTIYF. The DNA of the CDR3 is TGTGCCAGCAGCCAACTTGGGACCTCTGGAAACACCATATATTTT. This rearrangement joins TRBV14 to TRBJ1-3, with TRBD1 as a possible D gene (5 bases). Germline V gives CDR1 SGHDN, CDR2 FVKESK. This CDR3 region has 15 residues. Trimming left V 2 bases short and J 0 bases short, with 8 bases between.

The chain couples TRBV28 to TRBJ1-1; D may be TRBD1 (5 bases). From germline, CDR1 is MDHEN and CDR2 SYDVKM. V was pared by 5 bases and J by 6 bases, with 22 bases between. CDR3 size: 16 residues. The CDR3 bases are TGTGCCAGCAGTCCGACAGACCGGGAATGGGCTCCTGAAGCTTTCTTT. Amino acid sequence: CASSPTDREWAPEAFF.

The chain combines TRBV27 with TRBJ1-2, with 7 nucleotides matching TRBD1. J gave up 0 bases and V 2 bases, and 0 bases lay outside the gene matches. Germline V gene data show CDR1 as MNHEY and CDR2 as SMNVEV (reference sequence). This CDR3 has 14 amino acids. The CDR3 sequence is CASSLQGANYGYTF. CDR3 nucleotides: TGTGCCAGCAGTTTACAGGGGGCTAACTATGGCTACACCTTC.

This chain links TRBV7-9 with TRBJ1-1; D not resolved. V dropped 5 bases and J dropped 4 bases, with 14 bases sitting between them. The CDR3 has 14 residues. Germline V lookup: CDR1 SEHNR, CDR2 FQNEAQ (reference sequence). In DNA form, the CDR3 reads TGTGCCAGCAGCCCACGCGGGTGGTCCACTGAAGCTTTCTTT. Amino acids: CASSPRGWSTEAFF.

The CDR3 region is CASSLARSPETQYF. The CDR3 region has the DNA TGTGCCAGCAGCTTGGCCCGGAGTCCGGAGACCCAGTACTTC. The chain has TRBV5-5 and TRBJ2-5; the D is unclear. The V end lost 0 bases, the J end lost 5 bases, and 11 bases lay between the germline ends. Germline CDR1 reads SGHKS; CDR2 reads YYEKEE (reference sequence). This CDR3 has 14 residues.

The gene calls are TRBV7-8 and TRBJ2-3, with 7 nucleotides matching TRBD2. Germline V gene lookup returns CDR1 SGHVS and CDR2 FQNEAQ. Germline trimming cut 4 bases from V and 2 bases from J; bases unmatched to any gene: 12. The CDR3 runs to 17 residues. Written as DNA, the CDR3 is TGTGCCAGCAGCTCGGTGGGGGGGAGGGAGCTCACAGATACGCAGTATTTT. Translating it yields CASSSVGGRELTDTQYF.

This rearrangement joins TRBV28 to TRBJ2-2; D not resolved. The CDR3 spans 15 residues. V lost 2 bases, J lost 8 bases, and 15 bases lay in between. Germline-derived CDR1 and CDR2 are MDHEN and SYDVKM. The CDR3 nucleotides are TGTGCCAGCAGTTTACCGCCGGACCGGGCGGGGGAGCTGTTTTTT. As protein: CASSLPPDRAGELFF.

The V call is TRBV2, the J call TRBJ2-1; possibly TRBD2 for D (6 bases). Germline V gives CDR1 SNHLY, CDR2 FYNNEI. The CDR3 is made up of 14 amino acids. Trimming shortened V by 0 bases and J by 9 bases, and 12 bases separated the two germline ends. DNA for the CDR3: TGTGCCAGCAGTGAAGCTAGGAGGGTCGGTGAGCAGTTCTTC. It encodes CASSEARRVGEQFF.

The gene calls are TRBV9 and TRBJ2-3; 10 positions match TRBD2. CDR1 and CDR2 (germline): SGDLS, YYNGEE. The CDR3 extends over 16 amino acids. The V gene end was trimmed by 3 bases and the J gene end by 4 bases; junction bases not matched to a gene: 8. The CDR3 is CASSASGRAPPDTQYF. CDR3 DNA sequence: TGTGCCAGCAGCGCCAGCGGGAGGGCCCCCCCAGATACGCAGTATTTT.

The chain recombines TRBV7-2 with TRBJ2-6; tentative D call: TRBD2 (6 bases). The CDR3 contains 13 residues. Germline V gene sequence: CDR1 SGHTA, CDR2 FQGNSA. V was trimmed by 10 bases and J by 2 bases, leaving 9 bases between them. As DNA, the CDR3 is TGTGCCACCTCGGGGGCTGGGGCCAACGTCCTGACTTTC. This sequence encodes CATSGAGANVLTF.

This clone was observed a handful of times. The chain has TRBV7-5 and TRBJ1-5; the table's D call TRBD1 went unverified against the DNA. TRBV7-5 represents a pseudogene. The CDR3 contains 14 residues. The CDR3 nucleotides read TGTGCCAGAAGCTTAGACAGTTTCAATCAGCCCCAGCATTTT. Its protein is CARSLDSFNQPQHF.

The chain links TRBV6-1 to TRBJ2-3, with TRBD2 matching over 7 bases. The germline CDR1 and CDR2 sequences are MNHNS and SASEGT. Germline trimming cut 3 bases from V and 2 bases from J; bases unmatched to any gene: 5. The CDR3 is 15 amino acids. CDR3 sequence reads: CASSDRTRATDTQYF. The CDR3 DNA is TGTGCCAGCAGTGATCGGACTAGGGCCACAGATACGCAGTATTTT.

This clone appeared a few times. The chain carries TRBV5-6 and TRBJ2-3; D not resolved. V was clipped by 3 bases and J by 0 bases, with 20 bases between them. This CDR3 has 18 residues. The V gene's germline CDR1 is SGHDT and CDR2 YYEEEE. The CDR3 coding sequence is TGTGCCAGCAGCTCATCATACCCGTATACCCCAAGCACAGATACGCAGTATTTT. Translated, it gives CASSSSYPYTPSTDTQYF.

As for this clone: A far larger clone is only one base removed, so a read error is likely. V gene TRBV11-3 combines with J gene TRBJ2-5; TRBD1 matches at 7 bases. With V trimmed by 5 bases and J by 7 bases, 10 bases remained unmatched. CDR1 is SGHNT and CDR2 is YENEEA in the germline V gene. The CDR3 runs 14 residues. As DNA, the CDR3 is TGTGCCAGCAGCCTCGGGACAGCTGAGGGGACCCAGTACTTC. Protein product: CASSLGTAEGTQYF. Combining the CDR3 with reference TRBV11-3 and TRBJ2-5 gives the whole variable domain EAGVVQSPRYKIIEKKQPVAFWCNPISGHNTLYWYLQNLGQGPELLIRYENEEAVDDSQLPKDRFSAERLKGVDSTLKIQPAELGDSAVYLCASSLGTAEGTQYFGPGTRLLVL.

The chain employs TRBV4-2 and TRBJ1-5; perhaps TRBD1 as D (5 bases). The V gene lost 0 bases and the J gene lost 8 bases, with 20 bases spanning the gap. CDR3 size: 17 residues. Germline assignment: CDR1 LGHNA and CDR2 YNFKEQ. The CDR3 protein is CASSQDSGATTVEPQHF. Here the CDR3 DNA reads TGTGCCAGCAGCCAAGATAGCGGGGCAACCACCGTGGAGCCCCAGCATTTT.